This T cell receptor (beta chain) was sequenced for a study of T cells after yellow fever vaccination. Germline-derived CDR1 and CDR2 are LGHDT and YNNKEL (reference sequence). This CDR3 comprises 14 residues. A note on this clonotype: Its antigen remains unknown. Compared with germline, one end of the junction differs, possibly owing to a read error.

General study results and limits: Few clonotypes appeared in both CD4 and CD8 compartments.

It was through 5'RACE template switching that TCR cDNA was made, with a universal primer site and UMIs added. TCRdb passed the 5' RACE reads through MiXCR, listing each CDR3 protein once. Of around 530,000 distinct CDR3 sequences detected, less than 20% appear once; the ten largest clones hold 15% to 20%. The input for sequencing was PBMCs, taken less than 6 days after the first yellow fever vaccination. The V gene is TRBV3-1, the J gene TRBJ2-4; 13 nucleotides agree with TRBD2. The origin of this receptor is a man between 18 and 35 years old who received the YFV17D yellow fever vaccine. The CDR3 DNA reads TGTGCCAGCAGCCGCTTCGGGACTAGCGGGGTCACTTTCTTC. Its protein is CASSRFGTSGVTFF.